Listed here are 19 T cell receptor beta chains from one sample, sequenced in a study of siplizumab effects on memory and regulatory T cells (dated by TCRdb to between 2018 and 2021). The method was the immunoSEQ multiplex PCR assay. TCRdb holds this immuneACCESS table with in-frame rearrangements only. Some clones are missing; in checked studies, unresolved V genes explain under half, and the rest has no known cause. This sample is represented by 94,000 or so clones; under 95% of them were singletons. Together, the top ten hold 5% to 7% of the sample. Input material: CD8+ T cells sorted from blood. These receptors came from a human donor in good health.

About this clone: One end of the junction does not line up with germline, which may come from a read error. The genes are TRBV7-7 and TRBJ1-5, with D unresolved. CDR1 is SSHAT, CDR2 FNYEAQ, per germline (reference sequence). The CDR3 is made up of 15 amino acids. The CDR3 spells CASSATGRSNQPQHF. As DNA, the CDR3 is TGTGCTAGCAGTGCCACTGGACGGAGCAATCAGCCCCAGCATTTT.

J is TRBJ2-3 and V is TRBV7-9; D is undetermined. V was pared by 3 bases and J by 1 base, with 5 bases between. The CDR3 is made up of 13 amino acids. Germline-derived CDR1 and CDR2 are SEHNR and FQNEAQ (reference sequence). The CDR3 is CASSFLRTDTQYF. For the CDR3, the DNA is TGTGCCAGCAGCTTCCTTCGCACAGATACGCAGTATTTT.

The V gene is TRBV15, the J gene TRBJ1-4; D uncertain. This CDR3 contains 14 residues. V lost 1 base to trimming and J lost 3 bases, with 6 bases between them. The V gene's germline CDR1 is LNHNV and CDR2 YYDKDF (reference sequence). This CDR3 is CATSRVSANEKLFF. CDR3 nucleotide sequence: TGTGCCACCAGCAGAGTGTCCGCTAATGAAAAACTGTTTTTT.

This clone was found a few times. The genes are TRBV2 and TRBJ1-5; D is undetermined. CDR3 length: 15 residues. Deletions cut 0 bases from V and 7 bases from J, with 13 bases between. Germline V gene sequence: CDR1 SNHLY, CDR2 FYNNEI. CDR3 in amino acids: CASSEAEASPQPQHF. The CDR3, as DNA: TGTGCCAGCAGTGAAGCGGAGGCCAGTCCGCAGCCCCAGCATTTT.

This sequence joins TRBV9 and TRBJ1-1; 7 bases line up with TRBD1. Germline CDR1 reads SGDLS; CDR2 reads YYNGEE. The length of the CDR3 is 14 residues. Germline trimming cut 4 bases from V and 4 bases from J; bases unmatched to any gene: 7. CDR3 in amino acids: CASSTTGVTTEAFF. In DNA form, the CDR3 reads TGTGCCAGCAGCACAACAGGGGTAACCACTGAAGCTTTCTTT.

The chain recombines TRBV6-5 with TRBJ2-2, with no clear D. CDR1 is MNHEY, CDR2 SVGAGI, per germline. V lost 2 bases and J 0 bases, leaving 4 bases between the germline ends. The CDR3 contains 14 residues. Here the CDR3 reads CASSYGANTGELFF. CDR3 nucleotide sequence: TGTGCCAGCAGTTACGGGGCGAACACCGGGGAGCTGTTTTTT.

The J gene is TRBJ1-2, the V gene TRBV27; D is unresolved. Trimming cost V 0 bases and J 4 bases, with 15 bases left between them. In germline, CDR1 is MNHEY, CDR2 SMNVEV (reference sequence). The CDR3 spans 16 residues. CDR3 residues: CASSLSPVPKLYGYTF. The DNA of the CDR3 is TGTGCCAGCAGTTTATCACCGGTCCCGAAACTCTATGGCTACACCTTC.

The CDR3 bases are TGCGCCAGCAGAGAGGCCGGGGACTACGAGCAGTACTTC. It is translated as CASREAGDYEQYF. The rearrangement uses TRBV10-2 and TRBJ2-7; perhaps TRBD2 as D (5 bases). The CDR3 has 13 residues. Germline CDR1 reads WSHSY; CDR2 reads SAAADI. Trimming took 6 bases from V and 3 from J, leaving 12 bases between them.

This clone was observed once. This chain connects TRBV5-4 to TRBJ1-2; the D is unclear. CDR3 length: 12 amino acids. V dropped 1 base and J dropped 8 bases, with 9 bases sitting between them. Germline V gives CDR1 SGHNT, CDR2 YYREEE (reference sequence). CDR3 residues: CASSLPAGGYTF. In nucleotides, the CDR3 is TGTGCCAGCAGCTTGCCGGCGGGGGGCTACACCTTC.

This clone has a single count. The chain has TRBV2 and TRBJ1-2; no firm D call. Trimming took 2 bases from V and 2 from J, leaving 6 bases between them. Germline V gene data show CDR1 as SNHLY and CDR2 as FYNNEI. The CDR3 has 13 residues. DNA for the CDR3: TGTGCCAGCAGTGAACAGGAGAACTATGGCTACACCTTC. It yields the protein CASSEQENYGYTF.

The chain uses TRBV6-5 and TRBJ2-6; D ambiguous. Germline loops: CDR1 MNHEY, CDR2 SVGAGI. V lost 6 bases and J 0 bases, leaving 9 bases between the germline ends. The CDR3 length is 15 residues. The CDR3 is CASSLTSSGANVLTF. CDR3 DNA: TGTGCCAGCAGCCTAACAAGCTCTGGGGCCAACGTCCTGACTTTC.

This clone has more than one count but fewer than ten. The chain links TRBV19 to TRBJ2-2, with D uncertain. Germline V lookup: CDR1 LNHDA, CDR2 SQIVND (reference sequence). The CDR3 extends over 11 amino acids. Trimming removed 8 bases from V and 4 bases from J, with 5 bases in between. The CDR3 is CASDSTGELFF. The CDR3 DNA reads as TGTGCCAGTGATAGCACCGGGGAGCTGTTTTTT.

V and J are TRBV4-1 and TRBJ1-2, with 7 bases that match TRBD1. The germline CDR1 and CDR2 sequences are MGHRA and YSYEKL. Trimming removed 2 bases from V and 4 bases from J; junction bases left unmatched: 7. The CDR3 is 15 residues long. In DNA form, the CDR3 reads TGCGCCAGCAGCCAACCGACGACAGGGACCTATGGCTACACCTTC. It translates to CASSQPTTGTYGYTF.

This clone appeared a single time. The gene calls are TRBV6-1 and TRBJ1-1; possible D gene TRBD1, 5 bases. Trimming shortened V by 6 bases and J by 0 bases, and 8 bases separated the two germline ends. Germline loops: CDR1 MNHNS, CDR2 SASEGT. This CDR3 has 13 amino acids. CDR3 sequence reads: CASRQVMNTEAFF. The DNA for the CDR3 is TGTGCCAGCAGACAGGTTATGAACACTGAAGCTTTCTTT.

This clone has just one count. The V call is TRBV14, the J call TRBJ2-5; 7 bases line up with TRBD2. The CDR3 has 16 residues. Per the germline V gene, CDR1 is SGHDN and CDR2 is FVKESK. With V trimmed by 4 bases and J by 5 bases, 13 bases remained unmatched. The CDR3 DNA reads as TGTGCCAGCAGCCCTGGAGCGGGGCCACTTGTCGAGACCCAGTACTTC. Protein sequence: CASSPGAGPLVETQYF. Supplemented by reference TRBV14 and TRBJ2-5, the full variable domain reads EAGVTQFPSHSVIEKGQTVTLRCDPISGHDNLYWYRRVMGKEIKFLLHFVKESKQDESGMPNNRFLAERTGGTYSTLKVQPAELEDSGVYFCASSPGAGPLVETQYFGPGTRLLVL.

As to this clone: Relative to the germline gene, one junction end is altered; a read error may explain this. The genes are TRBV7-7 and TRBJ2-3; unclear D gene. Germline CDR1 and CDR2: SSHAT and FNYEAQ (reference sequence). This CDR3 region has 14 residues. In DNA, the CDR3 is TGTGCTAGCAGCCACGAAGTAGGAACAGATACGCAGTATTTT. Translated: CASSHEVGTDTQYF.

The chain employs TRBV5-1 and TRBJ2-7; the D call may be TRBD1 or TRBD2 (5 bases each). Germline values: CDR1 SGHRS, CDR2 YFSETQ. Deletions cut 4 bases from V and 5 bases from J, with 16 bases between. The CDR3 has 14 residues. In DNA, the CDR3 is TGCGCCAGCAGCCTCGGGACGGACCGCCACGAGCAGTACTTC. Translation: CASSLGTDRHEQYF. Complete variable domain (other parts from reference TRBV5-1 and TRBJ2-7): KAGVTQTPRYLIKTRGQQVTLSCSPISGHRSVSWYQQTPGQGLQFLFEYFSETQRNKGNFPGRFSGRQFSNSRSEMNVSTLELGDSALYLCASSLGTDRHEQYFGPGTRLTVT.

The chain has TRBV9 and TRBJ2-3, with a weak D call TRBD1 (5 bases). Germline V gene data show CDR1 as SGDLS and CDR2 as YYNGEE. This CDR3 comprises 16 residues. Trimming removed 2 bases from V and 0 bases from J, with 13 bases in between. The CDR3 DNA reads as TGTGCCAGCAGCGTTGACAGAACTACCAGCACAGATACGCAGTATTTT. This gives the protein CASSVDRTTSTDTQYF.

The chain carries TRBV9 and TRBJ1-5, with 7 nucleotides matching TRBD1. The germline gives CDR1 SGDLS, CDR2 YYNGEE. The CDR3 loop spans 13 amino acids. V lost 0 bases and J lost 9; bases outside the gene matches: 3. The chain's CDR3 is CASSVDSGGPQHF. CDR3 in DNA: TGTGCCAGCAGCGTAGATTCAGGGGGGCCCCAGCATTTT.